This passage covers 17 T cell receptor beta chains from one sample sequenced in a study of identical twins. TCRdb re-derived calls from the 5' RACE reads in MiXCR, one entry per CDR3 protein. The sample records around 1.7 million distinct CDR3 sequences, less than 35% being singletons. Sequenced sample: cord blood. All receptors derive from a newborn girl in good health.

The chain recombines TRBV12-3 or TRBV12-4 with TRBJ2-5; D possibly corresponds to TRBD1 (7 bases). The DNA end is a closer match to TRBJ2-7, so the J assignment may be wrong. The CDR3 is made up of 17 amino acids. CDR3 nucleotides: TGTGCCAGCAGTTCCAGACAGGGTCGGGCGGGACTCTACGAGCAGTACTTC. Translation gives CASSSRQGRAGLYEQYF.

The table lists this clonotype with many counts. The chain uses TRBV12-3 or TRBV12-4 and TRBJ2-5, with 12 bases lining up with TRBD2. The ends lost 6 bases at V and 2 bases at J; junction bases unmatched: 4. The CDR3 extends over 15 amino acids. The CDR3 reads CASSSLAGGQETQYF. The CDR3 DNA reads as TGTGCCAGCAGCTCACTAGCGGGGGGACAAGAGACCCAGTACTTC.

Ten or more counts support this clonotype. The chain carries TRBV27 and TRBJ2-1; a possible D gene is TRBD1 (5 bases). Germline V CDR1 and CDR2: MNHEY, SMNVEV (reference sequence). The ends were cut back, 4 bases at V and 3 bases at J, with 10 bases in the middle. This CDR3 spans 14 amino acids. DNA for the CDR3: TGTGCCAGCAGTTCCCGGACACTCTACAATGAGCAGTTCTTC. Translation gives CASSSRTLYNEQFF.

V is TRBV12-3 or TRBV12-4 and J is TRBJ2-4, with D possibly matching TRBD1 (7 bases). V shed 7 bases and J shed 7 bases, with 14 bases lying between them. This CDR3 region has 13 residues. The CDR3: CASTPQGRNIQYF. The CDR3 coding sequence is TGTGCCAGCACTCCACAGGGGAGGAACATTCAGTACTTC.

Remarks on this clonotype: With a much larger clone just one base away, this may be a read error. The chain employs TRBV12-3 or TRBV12-4 and TRBJ2-5, with a possible D match to TRBD1 (6 bases). The CDR3 length is 12 residues. In DNA, the CDR3 is TGTGCCAGCAACAGGGCCCAAGAGACCCAGCACTTC. This gives the protein CASNRAQETQHF.

This chain connects TRBV27 to TRBJ2-2; possible D gene TRBD1, 5 bases. The germline V and J ends were trimmed by 3 bases and 7 bases, with 12 bases remaining between them. Germline V gene data show CDR1 as MNHEY and CDR2 as SMNVEV (reference sequence). The CDR3 has 14 residues. Written as DNA, the CDR3 is TGTGCCAGCAGTTTCGCAGGGTACCACGGGGAGCTGTTTTTT. Amino acids: CASSFAGYHGELFF.

This clonotype was seen only a few times. The chain carries TRBV20-1 and TRBJ2-7; a weak D match, TRBD2 (5 bases). Germline lookup yields CDR1 DFQATT and CDR2 SNEGSKA (reference sequence). Trimming removed 6 bases at V and 1 base at J, with 13 bases between. This CDR3 has 13 amino acids. The CDR3 DNA reads TGCAGTGCACCCGGCGGGCAATCCTACGAGCAGTACTTC. Translating gives CSAPGGQSYEQYF.

This clonotype showed up just a few times. The chain joins TRBV9 to TRBJ2-1; 14 bases agree with TRBD2. V dropped 0 bases and J dropped 9; count of bases not matched to a gene: 5. The CDR3 loop spans 16 amino acids. Per the germline V gene, CDR1 is SGDLS and CDR2 is YYNGEE. Here the CDR3 reads CASSVGLAGGPGEQFF. Written as DNA, the CDR3 is TGTGCCAGCAGCGTAGGACTAGCGGGGGGGCCTGGTGAGCAGTTCTTC.

The J gene is TRBJ2-4, the V gene TRBV15; TRBD2 agrees at 15 bases. The end of the DNA fits TRBJ2-7 better, so the J call may be wrong. CDR3 length: 15 residues. Germline V gives CDR1 LNHNV, CDR2 YYDKDF (reference sequence). The CDR3 DNA follows: TGTGCCACCAGCAGGGGACTAGCGGGGGGCCACGAGCAGTACTTC. Translation: CATSRGLAGGHEQYF.

This rearrangement joins TRBV27 to TRBJ2-7; 9 bases map to TRBD1. Germline V gene data show CDR1 as MNHEY and CDR2 as SMNVEV (reference sequence). The CDR3 loop spans 16 amino acids. Trimming removed 3 bases from V and 4 bases from J; junction bases left unmatched: 10. The CDR3 protein is CASSFREPGQGYEQYF. The CDR3 bases are TGTGCCAGCAGTTTTCGGGAGCCGGGACAGGGTTACGAGCAGTACTTC.

This chain joins TRBV4-2 and TRBJ2-1, with D possibly TRBD1 on 6 matching bases. With 4 bases removed from V and 13 bases from J, the gap between germline ends came to 20 bases. The CDR3 totals 14 residues. Germline loops: CDR1 LGHNA, CDR2 YNFKEQ. The CDR3 region has the DNA TGTGCCAGCAGCCCCGGACAGTTCCAGGAGACCCAGTTCTTC. Its translation: CASSPGQFQETQFF.

The rearrangement uses TRBV5-1 and TRBJ2-1; 8 bases line up with TRBD2. The V gene end was trimmed by 4 bases and the J gene end by 9 bases; junction bases not matched to a gene: 6. Germline CDR1 SGHRS, CDR2 YFSETQ. CDR3 length equals 13 residues. The CDR3 DNA reads TGCGCCAGCAGCCCGGGGGGGTTTGTTGAGCAGTTCTTC. Its protein product is CASSPGGFVEQFF. The full variable domain, its missing parts supplied by reference TRBV5-1 and TRBJ2-1, is KAGVTQTPRYLIKTRGQQVTLSCSPISGHRSVSWYQQTPGQGLQFLFEYFSETQRNKGNFPGRFSGRQFSNSRSEMNVSTLELGDSALYLCASSPGGFVEQFFGPGTRLTVL.

This clonotype was detected only a few times. This sequence joins TRBV28 and TRBJ2-1; the D is unclear. The CDR3 has 13 amino acids. Per germline, CDR1 MDHEN and CDR2 SYDVKM. The V and J ends lost 6 bases and 11 bases respectively, with 17 bases between them. The CDR3 bases are TGTGCCAGCAGCTCCCCTCCTGACTGGAAGCAGTTCTTC. Residues: CASSSPPDWKQFF.

V is TRBV20-1 and J is TRBJ2-3; TRBD2 aligns across 9 bases. There are 15 residues in the CDR3. Germline CDR1 reads DFQATT; CDR2 reads SNEGSKA (reference sequence). With 3 bases clipped from V and 2 bases from J, the junction kept 6 bases outside the gene matches. The chain's CDR3 is CSARTLAGFTDTQYF. DNA of the CDR3: TGCAGTGCTAGGACCCTAGCGGGATTCACAGATACGCAGTATTTT.

Worth noting for this clonotype: It may be a read error: a sequence one base away is much more abundant. J is TRBJ2-1 and V is TRBV4-2; 13 bases are shared with TRBD2. Germline CDR1 is LGHNA and CDR2 is YNFKEQ. This CDR3 spans 16 amino acids. Trimming took 5 bases from V and 10 from J; bases not matched to a gene: 11. CDR3 in amino acids: CASSATGTSGTSEQFF. As DNA, the CDR3 is TGTGCCAGCAGCGCCACCGGGACTAGCGGGACAAGCGAGCAGTTCTTC.

V and J are TRBV10-3 and TRBJ2-5, with D unresolved. Trimming cost V 0 bases and J 1 base, with 9 bases left between them. The CDR3 length is 15 residues. Germline V gene data show CDR1 as ENHRY and CDR2 as SYGVKD. CDR3 DNA: TGTGCCATCAGTGAGTCGATTCGGCCCCAAGAGACCCAGTACTTC. Translating it yields CAISESIRPQETQYF.

This clonotype was seen repeatedly, ten times or more. The chain is built from TRBV10-3 and TRBJ2-7, with 10 bases lining up with TRBD2. CDR3 size: 14 residues. The germline V gene encodes CDR1 ENHRY and CDR2 SYGVKD. V was pared by 11 bases and J by 2 bases, with 9 bases of the junction left unmatched. The CDR3 sequence is CAACPSGSPYEQYF. CDR3 nucleotides: TGTGCCGCCTGCCCTAGCGGGAGCCCCTACGAGCAGTACTTC.